The entry below gives a single T cell receptor (beta chain) sequence along with its context. Two negative PCRs, clearance, or symptom resolution characterized the recovered Cohort 3 donors. This sample is drawn from a study of blood T cell repertoires in COVID-19. Germline V gene lookup returns CDR1 MNHEY and CDR2 SMNVEV (reference sequence). V was cut by 3 bases and J by 4 bases, with 9 bases left in between. The CDR3 is 13 residues long. The method was immunoSEQ multiplex PCR; TCRdb's version includes in-frame clones alone and lacks a portion of them. The repertoire consists of 200,000 or so clones, with around 81% occurring once and the leading ten covering approximately 7.6%.

The V gene is TRBV27, the J gene TRBJ1-2, with a possible D match to TRBD1 (5 bases). The sequenced sample consisted of PBMCs or T cells enriched from blood (not recorded which). The TCR comes from a man aged 40-50 years who had recovered from COVID-19. The CDR3 here is CASSFTGGYGYTF. The CDR3 DNA reads TGTGCCAGCAGTTTTACCGGGGGCTATGGCTACACCTTC.